This T cell receptor beta chain emerged from a study of shared clonotypes between healthy human individuals. Overall study: The donor group consisted of a couple of women and a few men, aged 18 to 49. Per-donor plates numbered three CD4 naive, three CD4 memory, two CD8 naive and one CD8 memory. Study outcomes and limitations: Non-shared clonotypes had lower generation probabilities than clonotypes shared by all four sorted-subset donors.

Comments on this clone: What it binds is unknown.

Here immunoSEQ multiplex PCR was the method, and the copy in TCRdb shows in-frame clones only, minus some. This table has over 300,000 clones, about nine tenths appearing once. This CDR3 has 19 amino acids. V was clipped by 2 bases and J by 4 bases; unmatched bases: 12. Looked up from germline, CDR1 is SGHVS and CDR2 is FNYEAQ. The origin of this receptor is a man aged 18 to 30 in good health. The specimen was memory CD8+ T cells sorted from blood. The sample's subset: CD45RO+ cells pooled with CCR7-negative TemRA cells. The genes are TRBV7-6 and TRBJ2-3, with 13 bases fitting TRBD2. CDR3 bases: TGTGCCAGCAGCTTAACCCGGACTAGCGGGAGTGAAGATCCAGATACGCAGTATTTT. This encodes CASSLTRTSGSEDPDTQYF.